Below, 4 T cell receptor beta chains from the same sample are listed, as sequenced in a study of siplizumab effects on memory and regulatory T cells. Data came from immunoSEQ multiplex PCR; TCRdb stores just in-frame clones and leaves some out. The table records roughly 26,000 clones, 75% to 85% of them present only once. The sample consisted of memory CD4+ T cells sorted from blood. The receptors were gathered from a human donor in good health.

The V gene is TRBV7-9, the J gene TRBJ1-6; the D gene is possibly TRBD1 (6 bases). The CDR3 is 16 amino acids. V was trimmed by 2 bases and J by 7 bases, leaving 15 bases between them. Germline V gene data show CDR1 as SEHNR and CDR2 as FQNEAQ (reference sequence). CDR3 nucleotides: TGTGCCAGCAGCTTATCGGGGCGTCAGGGGAATTCACCCCTCCACTTT. Translating gives CASSLSGRQGNSPLHF.

The CDR3 sequence: CASSDGNTDTQYF. CDR3 bases: TGTGCCAGCAGTGACGGCAACACAGATACGCAGTATTTT. This chain uses TRBV6-4 with TRBJ2-3; D unresolved. This CDR3 has 13 residues. V was cut by 2 bases and J by 2 bases, with 5 bases left in between. Germline lookup yields CDR1 MRHNA and CDR2 SNTAGT.

The chain employs TRBV2 and TRBJ2-1, with D possibly TRBD1 on 6 matching bases. The length of the CDR3 is 13 residues. Germline CDR1 reads SNHLY; CDR2 reads FYNNEI. Trimming stripped 8 bases from V and 1 base from J, with 9 bases between. DNA for the CDR3: TGTGCCAGCGACAGGTCTTCCTACAATGAGCAGTTCTTC. This translates into CASDRSSYNEQFF. Supplemented by reference TRBV2 and TRBJ2-1, the full variable domain reads EPEVTQTPSHQVTQMGQEVILRCVPISNHLYFYWYRQILGQKVEFLVSFYNNEISEKSEIFDDQFSVERPDGSNFTLKIRSTKLEDSAMYFCASDRSSYNEQFFGPGTRLTVL.

The chain employs TRBV6-1 and TRBJ1-2; D may be TRBD1 (6 bases). V lost 6 bases and J lost 4, with 12 bases in between. CDR3 length equals 13 residues. From germline, CDR1 is MNHNS and CDR2 SASEGT. The CDR3, as DNA: TGTGCCAGCAGGGACAGCTCCGCCTATGGCTACACCTTC. Encoded protein: CASRDSSAYGYTF.